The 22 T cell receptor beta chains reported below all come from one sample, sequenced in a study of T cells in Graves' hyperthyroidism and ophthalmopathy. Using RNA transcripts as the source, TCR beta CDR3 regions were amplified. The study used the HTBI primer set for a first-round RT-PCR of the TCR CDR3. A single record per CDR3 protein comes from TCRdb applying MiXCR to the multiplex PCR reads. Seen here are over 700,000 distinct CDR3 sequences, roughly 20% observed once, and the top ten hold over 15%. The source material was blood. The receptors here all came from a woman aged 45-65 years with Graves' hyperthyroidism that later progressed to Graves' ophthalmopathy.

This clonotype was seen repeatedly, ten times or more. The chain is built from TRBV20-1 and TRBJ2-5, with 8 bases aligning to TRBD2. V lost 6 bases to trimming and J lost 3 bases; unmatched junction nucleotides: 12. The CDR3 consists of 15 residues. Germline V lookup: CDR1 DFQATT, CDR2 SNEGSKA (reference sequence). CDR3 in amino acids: CSAPFRGGLEETQYF. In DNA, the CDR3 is TGCAGTGCGCCTTTTCGGGGGGGCCTGGAAGAGACCCAGTACTTC.

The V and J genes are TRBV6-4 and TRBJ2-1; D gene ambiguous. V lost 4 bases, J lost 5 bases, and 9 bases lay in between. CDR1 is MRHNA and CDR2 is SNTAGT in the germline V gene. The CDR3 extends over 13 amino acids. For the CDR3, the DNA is TGTGCCAGCAGTGTTACAGAGAACAATGAGCAGTTCTTC. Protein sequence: CASSVTENNEQFF.

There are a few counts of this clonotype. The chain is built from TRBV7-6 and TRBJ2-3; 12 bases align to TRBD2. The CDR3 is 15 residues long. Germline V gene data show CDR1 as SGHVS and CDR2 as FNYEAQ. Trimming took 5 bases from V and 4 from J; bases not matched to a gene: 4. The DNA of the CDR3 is TGTGCCAGCAGCAAGAGACTAGCGGGGGCAGATACGCAGTATTTT. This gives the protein CASSKRLAGADTQYF.

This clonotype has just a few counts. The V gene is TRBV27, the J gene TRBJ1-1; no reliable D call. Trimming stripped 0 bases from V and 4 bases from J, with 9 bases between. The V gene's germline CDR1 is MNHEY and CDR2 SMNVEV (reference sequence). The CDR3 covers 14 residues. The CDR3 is CASSLSRVATEAFF. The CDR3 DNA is TGTGCCAGCAGTTTATCGAGGGTAGCCACTGAAGCTTTCTTT.

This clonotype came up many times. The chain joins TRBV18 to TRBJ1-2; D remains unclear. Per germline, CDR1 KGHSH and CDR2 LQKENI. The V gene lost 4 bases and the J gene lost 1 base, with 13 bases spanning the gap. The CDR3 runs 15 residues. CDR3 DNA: TGTGCCAGCTCACTCCGGGATGAGGGTAACTATGGCTACACCTTC. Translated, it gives CASSLRDEGNYGYTF.

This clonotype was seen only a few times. In DNA, the CDR3 is TGTGCCTGGAGTTGGGGAAGGGTCGAGGAGACCCAGTACTTC. Protein product: CAWSWGRVEETQYF. The V call is TRBV30, the J call TRBJ2-5; D gene uncertain. The CDR3 is 14 amino acids. Germline values: CDR1 GTSNPN, CDR2 SVGIG (reference sequence). The germline V and J ends were trimmed by 2 bases and 5 bases, with 15 bases remaining between them. The entire variable domain, with the rest obtained from reference TRBV30 and TRBJ2-5, is as follows: SQTIHQWPATLVQPVGSPLSLECTVEGTSNPNLYWYRQAAGRGLQLLFYSVGIGQISSEVPQNLSASRPQDRQFILSSKKLLLSDSGFYLCAWSWGRVEETQYFGPGTRLLVL.

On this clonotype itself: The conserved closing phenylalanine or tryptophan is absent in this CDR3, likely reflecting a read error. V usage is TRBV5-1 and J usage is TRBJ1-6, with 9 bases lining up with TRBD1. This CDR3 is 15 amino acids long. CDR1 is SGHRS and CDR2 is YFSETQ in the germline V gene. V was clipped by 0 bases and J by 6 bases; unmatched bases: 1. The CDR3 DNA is TGCGCCAGCAGCTTGGGGACAGGGGCTAATTCACCCCTCCACCTT. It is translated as CASSLGTGANSPLHL.

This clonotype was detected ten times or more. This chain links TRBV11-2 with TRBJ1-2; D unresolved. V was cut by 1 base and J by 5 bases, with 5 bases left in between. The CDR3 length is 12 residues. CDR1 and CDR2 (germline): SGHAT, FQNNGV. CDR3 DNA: TGTGCCAGCAGCTTAGGGATATATGGCTACACCTTC. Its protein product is CASSLGIYGYTF.

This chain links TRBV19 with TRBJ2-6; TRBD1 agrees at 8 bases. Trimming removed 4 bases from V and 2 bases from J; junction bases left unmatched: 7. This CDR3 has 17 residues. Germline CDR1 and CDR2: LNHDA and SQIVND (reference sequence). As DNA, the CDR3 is TGTGCCAGTAGTACGACGGACAGGGTAGCTGGGGCCAACGTCCTGACTTTC. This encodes CASSTTDRVAGANVLTF.

The CDR3 DNA is TGTGCCAGCAGCCTGTCGAGGCAGAGCTCCTATAATTCACCCCTCCACTTT. It codes for CASSLSRQSSYNSPLHF. The chain uses TRBV4-2 and TRBJ1-6, with D unresolved. V lost 4 bases and J lost 0, with 13 bases in between. Germline V gives CDR1 LGHNA, CDR2 YNFKEQ. This CDR3 has 17 amino acids.

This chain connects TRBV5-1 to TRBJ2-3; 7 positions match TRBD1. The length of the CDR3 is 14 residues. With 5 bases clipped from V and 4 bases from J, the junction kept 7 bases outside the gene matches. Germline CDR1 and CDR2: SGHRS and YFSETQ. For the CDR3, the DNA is TGCGCCAGCAGGCTGACAGGGATCGCAGATACGCAGTATTTT. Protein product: CASRLTGIADTQYF.

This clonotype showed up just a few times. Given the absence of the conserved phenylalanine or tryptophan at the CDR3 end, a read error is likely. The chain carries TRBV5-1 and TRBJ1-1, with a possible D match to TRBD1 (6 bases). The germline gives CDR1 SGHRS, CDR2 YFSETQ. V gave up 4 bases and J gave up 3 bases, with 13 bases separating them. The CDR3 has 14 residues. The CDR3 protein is CASSPQGTHTEAFI. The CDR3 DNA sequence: TGCGCCAGCAGCCCACAGGGTACTCACACTGAAGCTTTCATT.

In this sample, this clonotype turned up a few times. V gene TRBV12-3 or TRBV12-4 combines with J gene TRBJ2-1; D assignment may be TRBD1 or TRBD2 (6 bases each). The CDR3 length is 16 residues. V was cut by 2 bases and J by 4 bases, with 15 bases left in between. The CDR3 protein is CASSLPRGVGYNEQFF. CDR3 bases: TGTGCCAGCAGTTTACCGAGGGGGGTAGGGTACAATGAGCAGTTCTTC.

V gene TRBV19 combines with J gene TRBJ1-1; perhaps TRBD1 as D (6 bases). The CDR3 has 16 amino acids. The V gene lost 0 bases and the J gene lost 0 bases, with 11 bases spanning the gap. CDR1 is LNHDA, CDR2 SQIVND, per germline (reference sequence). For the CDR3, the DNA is TGTGCCAGTAGTATAGACAGGGGACTCATGAACACTGAAGCTTTCTTT. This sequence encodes CASSIDRGLMNTEAFF.

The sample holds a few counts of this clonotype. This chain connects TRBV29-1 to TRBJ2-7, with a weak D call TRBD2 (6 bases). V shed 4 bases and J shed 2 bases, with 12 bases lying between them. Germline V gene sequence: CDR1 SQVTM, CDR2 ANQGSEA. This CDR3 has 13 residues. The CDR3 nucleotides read TGCAGCGTTGGGGGGACTCCAACCTACGAGCAGTACTTC. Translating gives CSVGGTPTYEQYF.

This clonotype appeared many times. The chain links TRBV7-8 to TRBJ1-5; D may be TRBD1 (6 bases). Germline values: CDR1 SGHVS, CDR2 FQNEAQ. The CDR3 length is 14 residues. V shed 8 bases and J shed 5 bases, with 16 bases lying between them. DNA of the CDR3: TGTGCCAGCCTGAAGGCCCCAGGGGATCAGCCCCAGCATTTT. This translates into CASLKAPGDQPQHF.

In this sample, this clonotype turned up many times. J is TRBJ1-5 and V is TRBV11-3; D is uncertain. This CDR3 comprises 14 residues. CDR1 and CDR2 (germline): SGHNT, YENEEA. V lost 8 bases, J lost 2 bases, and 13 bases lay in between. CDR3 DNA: TGTGCCAGCCCCGGTGGGTCAGGCAATCAGCCCCAGCATTTT. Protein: CASPGGSGNQPQHF.

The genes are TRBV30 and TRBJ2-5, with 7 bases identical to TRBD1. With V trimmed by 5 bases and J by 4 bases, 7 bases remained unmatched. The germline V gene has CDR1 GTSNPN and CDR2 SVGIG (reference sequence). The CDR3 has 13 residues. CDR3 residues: CAWLGDSRETQYF. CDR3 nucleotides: TGTGCCTGGCTGGGGGACAGTCGAGAGACCCAGTACTTC.

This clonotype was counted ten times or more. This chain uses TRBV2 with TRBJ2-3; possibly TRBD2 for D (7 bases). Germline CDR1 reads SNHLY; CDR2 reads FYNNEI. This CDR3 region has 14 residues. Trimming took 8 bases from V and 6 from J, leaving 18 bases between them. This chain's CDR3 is CASLDRGAGDTQYF. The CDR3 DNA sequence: TGTGCCAGCTTGGATCGGGGGGCCGGGGATACGCAGTATTTT.

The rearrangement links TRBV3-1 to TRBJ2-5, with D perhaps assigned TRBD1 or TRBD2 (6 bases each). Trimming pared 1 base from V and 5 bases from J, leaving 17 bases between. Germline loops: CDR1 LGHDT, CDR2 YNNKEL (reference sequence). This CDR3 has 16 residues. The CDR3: CASSQVGGGQLETQYF. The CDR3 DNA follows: TGTGCCAGCAGCCAAGTAGGAGGGGGGCAACTTGAGACCCAGTACTTC.

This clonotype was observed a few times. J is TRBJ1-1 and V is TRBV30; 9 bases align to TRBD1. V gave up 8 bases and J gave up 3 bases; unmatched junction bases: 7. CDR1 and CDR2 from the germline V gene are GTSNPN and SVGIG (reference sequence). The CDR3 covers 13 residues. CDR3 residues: CAHSGTGHTEAFF. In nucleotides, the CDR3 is TGTGCCCACTCCGGGACAGGGCACACTGAAGCTTTCTTT.

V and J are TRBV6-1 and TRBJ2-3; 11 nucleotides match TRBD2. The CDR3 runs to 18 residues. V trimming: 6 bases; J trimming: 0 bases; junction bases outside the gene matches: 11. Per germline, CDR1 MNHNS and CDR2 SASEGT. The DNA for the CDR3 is TGTGCCAGCAGAGATCCCGGGACTAGCGGTTCGAGCACAGATACGCAGTATTTT. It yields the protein CASRDPGTSGSSTDTQYF.